The clone carrying this T cell receptor (beta chain) turned up a few times. TCRdb fed the 5' RACE reads into MiXCR, producing one record per CDR3 protein. The repertoire includes a few hundred thousand distinct CDR3 sequences, about 5% of them detected once, and around 3.3% sits in the top ten. This sample is part of a study of T cells after yellow fever vaccination. Germline loops: CDR1 SGHTA, CDR2 FQGNSA. Trimming cost V 2 bases and J 7 bases; bases outside gene matches: 3. CDR3 length equals 14 residues. The genes are TRBV7-2 and TRBJ1-4; 8 bases are shared with TRBD1. The specimen was CD4+ T cells sorted from PBMCs, collected on the day of the yellow fever booster vaccination. The TCR sequence derives from a man between 18 and 29 years old who received the YFV17D yellow fever vaccine. Here the CDR3 reads CASSLSRGPEKLFF. CDR3 coding DNA: TGTGCCAGCAGCTTATCCAGGGGGCCTGAAAAACTGTTTTTT.